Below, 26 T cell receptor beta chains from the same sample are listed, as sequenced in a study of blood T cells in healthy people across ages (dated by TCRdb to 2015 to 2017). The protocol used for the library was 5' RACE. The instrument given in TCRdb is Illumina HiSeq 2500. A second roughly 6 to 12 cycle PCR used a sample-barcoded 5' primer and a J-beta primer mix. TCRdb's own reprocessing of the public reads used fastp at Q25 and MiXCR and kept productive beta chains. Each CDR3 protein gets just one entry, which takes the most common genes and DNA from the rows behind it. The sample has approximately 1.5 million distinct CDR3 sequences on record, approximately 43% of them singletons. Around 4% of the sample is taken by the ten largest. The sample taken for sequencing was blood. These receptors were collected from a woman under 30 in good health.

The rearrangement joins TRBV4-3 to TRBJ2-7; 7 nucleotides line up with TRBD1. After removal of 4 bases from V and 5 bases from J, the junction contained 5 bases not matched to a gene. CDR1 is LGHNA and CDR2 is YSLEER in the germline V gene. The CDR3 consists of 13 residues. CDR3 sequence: CASSPRQGDEQYF. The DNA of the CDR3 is TGCGCCAGCAGCCCAAGACAGGGCGACGAGCAGTACTTC.

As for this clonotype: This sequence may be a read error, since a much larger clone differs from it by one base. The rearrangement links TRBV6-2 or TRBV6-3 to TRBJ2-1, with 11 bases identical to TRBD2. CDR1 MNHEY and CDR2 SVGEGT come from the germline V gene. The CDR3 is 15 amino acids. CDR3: CASGYSSGGYNEQFF. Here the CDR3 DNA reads TGTGCCAGCGGTTACTCTAGCGGGGGGTACAATGAGCAGTTCTTC.

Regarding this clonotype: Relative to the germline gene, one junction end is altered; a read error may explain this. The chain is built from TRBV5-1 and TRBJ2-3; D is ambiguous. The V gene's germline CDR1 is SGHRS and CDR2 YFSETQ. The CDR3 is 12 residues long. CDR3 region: CAISPHGDTQYF. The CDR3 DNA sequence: TGCGCCATCAGCCCACACGGGGATACGCAGTATTTT.

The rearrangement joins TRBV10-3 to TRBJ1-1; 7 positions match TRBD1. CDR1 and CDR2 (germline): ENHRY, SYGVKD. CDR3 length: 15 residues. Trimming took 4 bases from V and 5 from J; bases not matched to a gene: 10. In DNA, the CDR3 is TGTGCCATCAGTGGATCGCGACAGGGAAGGACTGAAGCTTTCTTT. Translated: CAISGSRQGRTEAFF.

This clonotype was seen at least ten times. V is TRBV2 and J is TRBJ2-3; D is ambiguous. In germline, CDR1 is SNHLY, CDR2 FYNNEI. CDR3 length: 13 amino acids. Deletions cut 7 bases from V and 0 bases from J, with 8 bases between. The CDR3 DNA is TGTGCCAGCAAGGTGGGGAGCACAGATACGCAGTATTTT. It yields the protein CASKVGSTDTQYF.

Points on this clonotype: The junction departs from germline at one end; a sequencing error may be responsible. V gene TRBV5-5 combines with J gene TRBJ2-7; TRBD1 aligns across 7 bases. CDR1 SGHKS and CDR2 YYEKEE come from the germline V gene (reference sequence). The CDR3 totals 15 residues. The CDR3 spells CAGSRRQGGSYEQYF. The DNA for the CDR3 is TGTGCCGGCAGCCGAAGACAGGGTGGGTCCTACGAGCAGTACTTC.

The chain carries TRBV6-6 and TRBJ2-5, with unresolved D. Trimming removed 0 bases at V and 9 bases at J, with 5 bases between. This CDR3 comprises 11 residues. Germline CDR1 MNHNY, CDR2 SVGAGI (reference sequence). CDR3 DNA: TGTGCCAGCAGTTACTCCGGCCCCCAGTACTTC. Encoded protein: CASSYSGPQYF.

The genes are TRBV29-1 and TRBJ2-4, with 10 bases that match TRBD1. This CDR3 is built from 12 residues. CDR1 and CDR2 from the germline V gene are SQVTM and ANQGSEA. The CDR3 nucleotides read TGCAGTGTTACCGGGACAGGGGACATTCAGTACTTC. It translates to CSVTGTGDIQYF. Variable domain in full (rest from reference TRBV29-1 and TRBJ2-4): SAVISQKPSRDICQRGTSLTIQCQVDSQVTMMFWYRQQPGQSLTLIATANQGSEATYESGFVIDKFPISRPNLTFSTLTVSNMSPEDSSIYLCSVTGTGDIQYFGAGTRLSVL.

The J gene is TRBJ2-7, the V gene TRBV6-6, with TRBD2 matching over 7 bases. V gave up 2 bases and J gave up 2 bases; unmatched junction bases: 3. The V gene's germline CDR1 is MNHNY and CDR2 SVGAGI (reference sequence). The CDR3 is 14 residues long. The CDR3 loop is CASSYARETYEQYF. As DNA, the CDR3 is TGTGCCAGCAGTTACGCGCGGGAGACCTACGAGCAGTACTTC.

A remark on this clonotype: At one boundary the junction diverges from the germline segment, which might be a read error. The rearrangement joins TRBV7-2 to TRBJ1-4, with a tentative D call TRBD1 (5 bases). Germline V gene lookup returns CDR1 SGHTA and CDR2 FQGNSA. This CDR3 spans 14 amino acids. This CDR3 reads CAGSLSRDLEKLFF. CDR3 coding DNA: TGTGCCGGCAGCCTCAGCCGGGACCTTGAAAAACTGTTTTTT. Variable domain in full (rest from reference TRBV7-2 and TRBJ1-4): GAGVSQSPSNKVTEKGKDVELRCDPISGHTALYWYRQSLGQGLEFLIYFQGNSAPDKSGLPSDRFSAERTGGSVSTLTIQRTQQEDSAVYLCAGSLSRDLEKLFFGSGTQLSVL.

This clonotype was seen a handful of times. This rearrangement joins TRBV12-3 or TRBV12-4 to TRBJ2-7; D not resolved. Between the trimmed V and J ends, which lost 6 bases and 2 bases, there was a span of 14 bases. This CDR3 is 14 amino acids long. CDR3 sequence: CASSPPSLPYEQYF. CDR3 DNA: TGTGCCAGCAGCCCCCCCAGCTTACCCTACGAGCAGTACTTC.

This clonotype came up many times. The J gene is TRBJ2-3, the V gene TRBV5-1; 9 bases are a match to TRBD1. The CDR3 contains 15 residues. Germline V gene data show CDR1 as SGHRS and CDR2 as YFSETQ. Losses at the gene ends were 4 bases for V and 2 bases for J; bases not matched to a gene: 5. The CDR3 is CASSVWTGATDTQYF. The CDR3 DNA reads TGCGCCAGCAGCGTCTGGACAGGGGCCACAGATACGCAGTATTTT.

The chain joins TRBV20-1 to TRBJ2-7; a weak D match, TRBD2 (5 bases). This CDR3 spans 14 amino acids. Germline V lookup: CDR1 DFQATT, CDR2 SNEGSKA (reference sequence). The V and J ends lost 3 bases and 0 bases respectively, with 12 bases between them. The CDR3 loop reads CSASTGESSYEQYF. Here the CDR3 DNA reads TGCAGTGCTAGTACCGGGGAGAGCTCCTACGAGCAGTACTTC.

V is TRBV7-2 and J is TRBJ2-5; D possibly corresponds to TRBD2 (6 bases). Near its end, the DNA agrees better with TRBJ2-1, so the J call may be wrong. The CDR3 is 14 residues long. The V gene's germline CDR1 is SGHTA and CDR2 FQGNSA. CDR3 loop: CASTAGRIQETQFF. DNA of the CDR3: TGTGCCAGCACCGCGGGGCGGATCCAAGAGACCCAGTTCTTC.

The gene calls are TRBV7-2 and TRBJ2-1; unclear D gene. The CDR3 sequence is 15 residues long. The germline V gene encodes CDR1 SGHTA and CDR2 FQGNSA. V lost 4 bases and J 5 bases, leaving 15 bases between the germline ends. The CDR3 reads CASSSRYSGDNEQFF. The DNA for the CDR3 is TGTGCCAGCAGCTCCAGGTATTCTGGGGACAATGAGCAGTTCTTC. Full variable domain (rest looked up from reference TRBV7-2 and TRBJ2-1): GAGVSQSPSNKVTEKGKDVELRCDPISGHTALYWYRQSLGQGLEFLIYFQGNSAPDKSGLPSDRFSAERTGGSVSTLTIQRTQQEDSAVYLCASSSRYSGDNEQFFGPGTRLTVL.

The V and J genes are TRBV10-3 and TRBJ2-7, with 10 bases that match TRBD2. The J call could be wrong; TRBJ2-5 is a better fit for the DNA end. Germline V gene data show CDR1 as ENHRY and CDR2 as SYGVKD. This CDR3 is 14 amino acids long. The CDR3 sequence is CAISEVAGGETQYF. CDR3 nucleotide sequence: TGTGCCATCAGTGAGGTAGCGGGAGGAGAGACCCAGTACTTC.

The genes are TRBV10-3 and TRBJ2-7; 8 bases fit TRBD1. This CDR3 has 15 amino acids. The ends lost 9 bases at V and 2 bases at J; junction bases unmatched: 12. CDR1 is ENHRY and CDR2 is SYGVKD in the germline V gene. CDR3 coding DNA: TGTGCCATTCACCCTGCAGGGGGCTTGGCCTACGAGCAGTACTTC. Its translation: CAIHPAGGLAYEQYF.

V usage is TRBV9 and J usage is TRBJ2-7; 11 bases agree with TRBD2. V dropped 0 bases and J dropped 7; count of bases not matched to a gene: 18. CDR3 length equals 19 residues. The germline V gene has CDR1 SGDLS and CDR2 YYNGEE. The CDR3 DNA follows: TGTGCCAGCAGCGTAGGGCCATATTTAGCGGGGGGGTCTAACAATGAGCAGTACTTC. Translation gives CASSVGPYLAGGSNNEQYF.

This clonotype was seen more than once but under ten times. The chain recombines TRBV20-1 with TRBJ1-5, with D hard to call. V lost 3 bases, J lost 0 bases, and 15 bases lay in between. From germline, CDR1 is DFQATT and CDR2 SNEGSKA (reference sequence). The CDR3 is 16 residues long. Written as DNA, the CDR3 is TGCAGTGCTAGTTACAGCCGGGCTTATAGCAATCAGCCCCAGCATTTT. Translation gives CSASYSRAYSNQPQHF.

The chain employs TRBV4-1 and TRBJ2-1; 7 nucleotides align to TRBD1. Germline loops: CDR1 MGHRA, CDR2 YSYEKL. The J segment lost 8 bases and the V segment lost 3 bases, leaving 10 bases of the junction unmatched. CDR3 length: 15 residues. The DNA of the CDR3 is TGCGCCAGCAGCCATTTGGGACAGCCGAGGGATGAGCAGTTCTTC. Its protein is CASSHLGQPRDEQFF.

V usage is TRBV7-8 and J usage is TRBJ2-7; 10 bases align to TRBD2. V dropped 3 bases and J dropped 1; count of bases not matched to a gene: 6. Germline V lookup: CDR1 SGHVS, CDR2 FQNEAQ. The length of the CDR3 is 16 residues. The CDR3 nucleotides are TGTGCCAGCAGCTTTGAGGTAGCGGGAGGATCCTACGAGCAGTACTTC. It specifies CASSFEVAGGSYEQYF.

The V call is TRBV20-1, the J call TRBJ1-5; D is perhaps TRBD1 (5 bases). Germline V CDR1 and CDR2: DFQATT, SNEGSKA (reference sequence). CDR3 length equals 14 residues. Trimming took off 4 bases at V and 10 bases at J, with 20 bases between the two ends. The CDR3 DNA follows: TGCAGTGCTAAGGGACTAAACGCTGCATCCCCCCAGCATTTT. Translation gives CSAKGLNAASPQHF.

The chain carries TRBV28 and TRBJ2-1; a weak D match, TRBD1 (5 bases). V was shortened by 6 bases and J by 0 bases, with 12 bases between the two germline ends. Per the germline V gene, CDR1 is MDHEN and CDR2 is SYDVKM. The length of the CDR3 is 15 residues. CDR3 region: CASRTARGSYNEQFF. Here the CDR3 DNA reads TGTGCCAGCAGGACGGCAAGGGGCTCCTACAATGAGCAGTTCTTC.

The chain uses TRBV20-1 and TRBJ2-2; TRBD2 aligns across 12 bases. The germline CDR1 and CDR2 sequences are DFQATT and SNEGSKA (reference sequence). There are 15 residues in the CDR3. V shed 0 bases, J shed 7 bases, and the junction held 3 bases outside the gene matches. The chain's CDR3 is CSAREGLAGHGELFF. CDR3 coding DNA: TGCAGTGCTAGAGAAGGACTAGCGGGACACGGGGAGCTGTTTTTT.

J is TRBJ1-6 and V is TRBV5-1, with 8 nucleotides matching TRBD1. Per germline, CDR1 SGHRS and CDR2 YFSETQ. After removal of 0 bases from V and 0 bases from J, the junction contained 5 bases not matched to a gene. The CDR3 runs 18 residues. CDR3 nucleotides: TGCGCCAGCAGCTTGGAGGGACAGGCCAGCTCCTATAATTCACCCCTCCACTTT. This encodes CASSLEGQASSYNSPLHF.

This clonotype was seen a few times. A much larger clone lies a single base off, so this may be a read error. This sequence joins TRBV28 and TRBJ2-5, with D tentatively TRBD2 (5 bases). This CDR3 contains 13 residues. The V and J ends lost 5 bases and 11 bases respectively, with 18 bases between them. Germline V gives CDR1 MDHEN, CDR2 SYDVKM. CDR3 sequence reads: CASSPRGYNEQYF. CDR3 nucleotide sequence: TGTGCCAGCAGTCCCCGAGGGTACAATGAGCAGTACTTC.